Presented here are 29 T cell receptor beta chains from one specimen sequenced in a study of T cells in Graves' hyperthyroidism and ophthalmopathy. Amplified regions were TCR beta CDR3 sequences from RNA transcripts. A set of HTBI primers served as the primers for a first-round RT-PCR of the TCR CDR3. A single record per CDR3 protein comes from TCRdb applying MiXCR to the multiplex PCR reads. Of hundreds of thousands of distinct CDR3 sequences in the sample, over 40% were seen once. Input material: peripheral blood or thyroid tissue (not recorded which). These TCRs come from an adult man with Graves' disease, either hyperthyroidism or ophthalmopathy (not recorded which).

This chain uses TRBV20-1 with TRBJ1-2, with TRBD1 identical over 10 bases. The CDR3 contains 13 residues. The germline V gene encodes CDR1 DFQATT and CDR2 SNEGSKA (reference sequence). The junction had 7 bases not matched to a gene; V was cut back by 4 bases and J by 8 bases. The CDR3 bases are TGCAGTGCTAATCACGGGACAGGGGACGGCTACACCTTC. Its protein product is CSANHGTGDGYTF.

This clonotype was seen ten or more times. The chain is built from TRBV20-1 and TRBJ2-7; 7 positions agree with TRBD1. This CDR3 comprises 14 residues. Germline-derived CDR1 and CDR2 are DFQATT and SNEGSKA (reference sequence). J gave up 1 base and V 6 bases, and 9 bases lay outside the gene matches. The CDR3 is CSATDRNASYEQYF. CDR3 nucleotides: TGCAGTGCCACGGACAGGAATGCGTCCTACGAGCAGTACTTC.

CDR3 region: CAISFAGHEQYF. CDR3 DNA sequence: TGTGCCATCAGTTTTGCGGGCCACGAGCAGTACTTC. This chain connects TRBV10-3 to TRBJ2-7; perhaps TRBD2 as D (5 bases). The CDR3 is 12 residues long. The V gene's germline CDR1 is ENHRY and CDR2 SYGVKD. The V end was cut by 5 bases, the J end by 5 bases, with 10 bases between.

The CDR3 region is CASSGTSGYEQYF. CDR3 nucleotide sequence: TGTGCCAGCAGCGGGACTAGCGGCTACGAGCAGTACTTC. The rearrangement joins TRBV12-3 or TRBV12-4 to TRBJ2-7; 11 bases fit TRBD2. With V trimmed by 6 bases and J by 3 bases, 1 base remained unmatched. The CDR3 spans 13 residues.

J is TRBJ1-1 and V is TRBV20-1; 12 nucleotides agree with TRBD1. V shed 6 bases and J 6 bases; nucleotides not matched to a gene: 8. From germline, CDR1 is DFQATT and CDR2 SNEGSKA (reference sequence). The CDR3 contains 14 residues. In nucleotides, the CDR3 is TGCAGTGCCCAAACGGGACAGGGGGCTTCTGAAGCTTTCTTT. Translation gives CSAQTGQGASEAFF.

This clonotype was seen just once. The chain uses TRBV29-1 and TRBJ1-2; 12 nucleotides match TRBD1. The CDR3 totals 18 residues. The germline CDR1 and CDR2 sequences are SQVTM and ANQGSEA. The V gene end was trimmed by 2 bases and the J gene end by 1 base; junction bases not matched to a gene: 11. The CDR3 loop reads CSVELSLGTGGFNYGYTF. CDR3 DNA: TGCAGCGTTGAACTATCGTTAGGGACAGGGGGCTTTAACTATGGCTACACCTTC.

In this sample, this clonotype turned up once. The rearrangement joins TRBV5-1 to TRBJ1-1; no clear D. The CDR3 is 15 residues long. V was cut by 4 bases and J by 8 bases, with 21 bases left in between. Germline CDR1 reads SGHRS; CDR2 reads YFSETQ. The chain's CDR3 is CASSLGPVHSEEAFF. CDR3 bases: TGCGCCAGCAGCCTTGGCCCTGTTCATTCCGAGGAAGCTTTCTTT.

This clonotype was seen a few times. J is TRBJ1-3 and V is TRBV9; no clear D gene. The CDR3 extends over 15 amino acids. In germline, CDR1 is SGDLS, CDR2 YYNGEE. V was clipped by 0 bases and J by 4 bases, with 11 bases between them. As DNA, the CDR3 is TGTGCCAGCAGCGTAGAGTCAGAGGAAGGAAACACCATATATTTT. It is translated as CASSVESEEGNTIYF. Drawing the rest from reference TRBV9 and TRBJ1-3, the complete variable domain is DSGVTQTPKHLITATGQRVTLRCSPRSGDLSVYWYQQSLDQGLQFLIQYYNGEERAKGNILERFSAQQFPDLHSELNLSSLELGDSALYFCASSVESEEGNTIYFGEGSWLTVV.

The chain joins TRBV11-2 to TRBJ1-3; D possibly corresponds to TRBD1 (5 bases). Trimming removed 5 bases from V and 6 bases from J, with 14 bases in between. The CDR3 contains 14 residues. CDR1 and CDR2 from the germline V gene are SGHAT and FQNNGV. In nucleotides, the CDR3 is TGTGCCAGCAGCCAACGGGGGGATGTAAACACCATATATTTT. Protein product: CASSQRGDVNTIYF.

Comments on this clonotype: A much larger clonotype is one base distant, so this may be a read error. No conserved phenylalanine or tryptophan is present at the end of the CDR3, so a read error is the likely explanation. The CDR3 loop is CSGSTQGGTEAFL. Here the CDR3 DNA reads TGCAGCGGAAGTACACAGGGGGGCACTGAAGCTTTCCTT. The chain couples TRBV29-1 to TRBJ1-1; the match to TRBD1 covers 8 bases. Trimming took 7 bases from V and 4 from J; bases not matched to a gene: 8. This CDR3 contains 13 residues. Germline V gives CDR1 SQVTM, CDR2 ANQGSEA.

At least ten counts were recorded for this clonotype. The chain couples TRBV2 to TRBJ1-6; D is unclear. The V end was cut by 3 bases, the J end by 6 bases, with 12 bases between. Germline values: CDR1 SNHLY, CDR2 FYNNEI. This CDR3 region has 15 residues. CDR3 in amino acids: CASSDKLGSNSPLHF. CDR3 nucleotide sequence: TGTGCCAGCAGTGACAAACTGGGGAGTAATTCACCCCTCCACTTT.

The V and J genes are TRBV29-1 and TRBJ1-2; D is uncertain. The CDR3 length is 12 residues. Trimming pared 6 bases from V and 7 bases from J, leaving 15 bases between. CDR1 is SQVTM and CDR2 is ANQGSEA in the germline V gene. CDR3 nucleotides: TGCAGCGTCCGAATTGGGTCCCTTGGCTACACCTTC. Residues: CSVRIGSLGYTF.

Worth noting for this clonotype: The conserved phenylalanine or tryptophan normally closing the CDR3 is absent here, so this likely arose from a read error. The chain has TRBV7-8 and TRBJ1-5, with 12 bases matching TRBD1. This CDR3 contains 16 residues. V lost 6 bases to trimming and J lost 0 bases; unmatched junction nucleotides: 3. Looked up from germline, CDR1 is SGHVS and CDR2 is FQNEAQ. CDR3 DNA: TGTGCCAGCAGTCGGGACAGGGGGCATAGCAATCAGCCCCAGCATTAT. Its translation: CASSRDRGHSNQPQHY.

This clonotype was seen at least ten times. The V call is TRBV6-5, the J call TRBJ1-6; 8 nucleotides line up with TRBD1. V was clipped by 5 bases and J by 7 bases; unmatched bases: 1. This CDR3 spans 13 amino acids. The germline CDR1 and CDR2 sequences are MNHEY and SVGAGI. The CDR3 DNA is TGTGCCAGCAGTCAGGGGGCGAATTCACCCCTCCACTTT. This codes for CASSQGANSPLHF.

The chain recombines TRBV9 with TRBJ1-1, with D tentatively TRBD1 (5 bases). Trimming shortened V by 0 bases and J by 4 bases, and 10 bases separated the two germline ends. In germline, CDR1 is SGDLS, CDR2 YYNGEE. The CDR3 has 14 amino acids. The DNA for the CDR3 is TGTGCCAGCAGCGTAGGCGGAGGGACCACTGAAGCTTTCTTT. This sequence encodes CASSVGGGTTEAFF.

This chain uses TRBV7-8 with TRBJ1-2; possible D gene TRBD1, 6 bases. Germline V lookup: CDR1 SGHVS, CDR2 FQNEAQ. V was pared by 5 bases and J by 3 bases, with 22 bases between. The CDR3 covers 17 residues. The CDR3 sequence is CASSPPGHGGAHYGYTF. For the CDR3, the DNA is TGTGCCAGCAGCCCACCGGGCCATGGGGGCGCGCACTATGGCTACACCTTC. Using reference TRBV7-8 and TRBJ1-2 for the parts outside the CDR3, the full variable domain is GAGVSQSPRYKVAKRGQDVALRCDPISGHVSLFWYQQALGQGPEFLTYFQNEAQLDKSGLPSDRFFAERPEGSVSTLKIQRTQQEDSAVYLCASSPPGHGGAHYGYTFGSGTRLTVV.

J is TRBJ1-1 and V is TRBV19; D remains unclear. Germline CDR1 reads LNHDA; CDR2 reads SQIVND (reference sequence). CDR3 length: 14 residues. Deletions cut 3 bases from V and 3 bases from J, with 11 bases between. CDR3 sequence: CASSMRYGDTEAFF. CDR3 in DNA: TGTGCCAGTAGTATGCGTTACGGGGACACTGAAGCTTTCTTT. The full variable domain, completed using reference TRBV19 and TRBJ1-1, is DGGITQSPKYLFRKEGQNVTLSCEQNLNHDAMYWYRQDPGQGLRLIYYSQIVNDFQKGDIAEGYSVSREKKESFPLTVTSAQKNPTAFYLCASSMRYGDTEAFFGQGTRLTVV.

The CDR3 spells CASSTAWGIPGNTIYF. The CDR3 DNA reads as TGTGCCAGTAGTACCGCGTGGGGGATTCCTGGAAACACCATATATTTT. V and J are TRBV19 and TRBJ1-3; weak D call: TRBD1 (5 bases). V was cut by 4 bases and J by 2 bases, with 15 bases left in between. The length of the CDR3 is 16 residues. Germline assignment: CDR1 LNHDA and CDR2 SQIVND (reference sequence). The full variable domain, completed using reference TRBV19 and TRBJ1-3, is DGGITQSPKYLFRKEGQNVTLSCEQNLNHDAMYWYRQDPGQGLRLIYYSQIVNDFQKGDIAEGYSVSREKKESFPLTVTSAQKNPTAFYLCASSTAWGIPGNTIYFGEGSWLTVV.

This clonotype has just a few counts. The chain carries TRBV20-1 and TRBJ1-6; 7 bases are a match to TRBD1. Unmatched junction bases numbered 13, after V lost 3 bases and J lost 8 bases. Germline V gene sequence: CDR1 DFQATT, CDR2 SNEGSKA (reference sequence). This CDR3 comprises 16 residues. The CDR3 loop reads CSARASGTVFYSPLHF. CDR3 DNA: TGCAGTGCTAGGGCATCCGGGACAGTCTTCTATTCACCCCTCCACTTT.

J is TRBJ2-7 and V is TRBV4-1, with a weak D call TRBD1 (7 bases). The V gene lost 3 bases and the J gene lost 3 bases, with 15 bases spanning the gap. In germline, CDR1 is MGHRA, CDR2 YSYEKL. The CDR3 has 15 residues. CDR3 nucleotide sequence: TGCGCCAGCAGCCAGAGAGACAGGGAGGACTACGAGCAGTACTTC. It yields the protein CASSQRDREDYEQYF.

This sequence joins TRBV5-6 and TRBJ2-5; 10 bases are shared with TRBD2. Germline values: CDR1 SGHDT, CDR2 YYEEEE. V gave up 4 bases and J gave up 4 bases; unmatched junction bases: 7. The CDR3 covers 15 residues. CDR3 in amino acids: CASSKISGGTETQYF. The CDR3 DNA sequence: TGTGCCAGCAGCAAAATTAGCGGGGGGACAGAGACCCAGTACTTC.

This clonotype showed up many times. J is TRBJ1-6 and V is TRBV2; D uncertain. CDR3 size: 14 residues. Trimming took off 2 bases at V and 5 bases at J, with 7 bases between the two ends. Germline values: CDR1 SNHLY, CDR2 FYNNEI. The CDR3 coding sequence is TGTGCCAGCAGTGAACGTGGAAATAATTCACCCCTCCACTTT. Translated, it gives CASSERGNNSPLHF.

In this sample, this clonotype turned up many times. The chain combines TRBV15 with TRBJ2-5; D remains unclear. With 2 bases removed from V and 0 bases from J, the gap between germline ends came to 1 base. The CDR3 is made up of 12 amino acids. From germline, CDR1 is LNHNV and CDR2 YYDKDF (reference sequence). CDR3 loop: CATSRYQETQYF. The CDR3 nucleotides are TGTGCCACCAGCAGATACCAAGAGACCCAGTACTTC.

The chain is built from TRBV25-1 and TRBJ1-6, with D tentatively TRBD1 (6 bases). This CDR3 spans 12 amino acids. V gave up 8 bases and J gave up 11 bases, with 13 bases separating them. Germline V gene data show CDR1 as MGHDK and CDR2 as SYGVNS. The CDR3 region is CASRHRVAPLHF. CDR3 DNA: TGTGCCAGCCGGCACAGGGTTGCACCCCTCCACTTT. The variable domain in full, with the rest retrieved from reference TRBV25-1 and TRBJ1-6, is EADIYQTPRYLVIGTGKKITLECSQTMGHDKMYWYQQDPGMELHLIHYSYGVNSTEKGDLSSESTVSRIRTEHFPLTLESARPSHTSQYLCASRHRVAPLHFGNGTRLTVT.

For this clonotype: At one boundary the junction diverges from the germline segment, which might be a read error. This rearrangement joins TRBV7-9 to TRBJ1-6; 7 nucleotides agree with TRBD1. CDR1 and CDR2 from the germline V gene are SEHNR and FQNEAQ (reference sequence). The CDR3 has 12 residues. The CDR3 coding sequence is TGCGCCAGCAGGCAAACAGGGGATGAGCTCCACTTT. Translation gives CASRQTGDELHF.

This clonotype was found many times. V gene TRBV2 combines with J gene TRBJ1-4, with D possibly being TRBD1 (5 bases). V lost 6 bases to trimming and J lost 5 bases, with 13 bases between them. Germline CDR1 and CDR2: SNHLY and FYNNEI. The CDR3 totals 14 residues. The CDR3 DNA sequence: TGTGCCAGCAGGTCCGGGACGGCGAATGAAAAACTGTTTTTT. This translates into CASRSGTANEKLFF.

This clonotype appeared once. The chain recombines TRBV7-2 with TRBJ1-2, with D tentatively TRBD1 (6 bases). Trimming removed 6 bases at V and 4 bases at J, with 21 bases between. The CDR3 consists of 16 residues. CDR1 and CDR2 from the germline V gene are SGHTA and FQGNSA. CDR3 nucleotide sequence: TGTGCCAGCAGACTTAGCCGGGGGCAGGTGGTCTATGGCTACACCTTC. It translates to CASRLSRGQVVYGYTF.

About this clonotype: Its ends do not fully match the called genes, so a read error is possible. The CDR3 loop is CDSSPRDGANYGYTF. The CDR3 nucleotides read TGTGACAGCAGCCCAAGGGACGGAGCTAACTATGGCTACACCTTT. The chain has TRBV11-2 and TRBJ1-2; possibly TRBD1 for D (5 bases). The CDR3 runs 15 residues. CDR1 SGHAT and CDR2 FQNNGV come from the germline V gene.

This clonotype has only a few counts. This may come from a read error, since a much larger clone is one base off. The chain is built from TRBV5-4 and TRBJ1-5, with TRBD1 matching 7 bases. In germline, CDR1 is SGHNT, CDR2 YYREEE (reference sequence). Unmatched junction bases numbered 5, after V lost 8 bases and J lost 6 bases. The CDR3 consists of 12 residues. CDR3 DNA sequence: TGTGCCAGTCAACAGGGGTCTCAGCCCCAGCATTTT. As protein: CASQQGSQPQHF.